This T cell receptor (beta chain) comes out of a study of OX40 agonist ivuxolimab in advanced cancers. In its sample, this clone was seen once. With V trimmed by 0 bases and J by 6 bases, 7 bases remained unmatched. The CDR3 has 15 residues. Germline CDR1 and CDR2: SGHKS and YYEKEE (reference sequence). Using immunoSEQ multiplex PCR, the repertoire was profiled, and TCRdb retains in-frame clones only, with some absent. There are over 40,000 clones in the sample; around 88% occur only once, and 0.3% to 0.45% lies in the top ten. The chain uses TRBV5-5 and TRBJ1-2; 8 bases match TRBD1. Source: CD4+ or CD8+ T cells sorted from blood, taken in a trial of the OX40 agonist ivuxolimab. The receptor was derived from an adult with an advanced solid tumor such as melanoma, head and neck, liver or kidney cancer. Here the CDR3 reads CASSLGRTGLDGYTF. The CDR3 DNA reads TGTGCCAGCAGCTTGGGACGGACAGGGTTGGATGGCTACACCTTC.